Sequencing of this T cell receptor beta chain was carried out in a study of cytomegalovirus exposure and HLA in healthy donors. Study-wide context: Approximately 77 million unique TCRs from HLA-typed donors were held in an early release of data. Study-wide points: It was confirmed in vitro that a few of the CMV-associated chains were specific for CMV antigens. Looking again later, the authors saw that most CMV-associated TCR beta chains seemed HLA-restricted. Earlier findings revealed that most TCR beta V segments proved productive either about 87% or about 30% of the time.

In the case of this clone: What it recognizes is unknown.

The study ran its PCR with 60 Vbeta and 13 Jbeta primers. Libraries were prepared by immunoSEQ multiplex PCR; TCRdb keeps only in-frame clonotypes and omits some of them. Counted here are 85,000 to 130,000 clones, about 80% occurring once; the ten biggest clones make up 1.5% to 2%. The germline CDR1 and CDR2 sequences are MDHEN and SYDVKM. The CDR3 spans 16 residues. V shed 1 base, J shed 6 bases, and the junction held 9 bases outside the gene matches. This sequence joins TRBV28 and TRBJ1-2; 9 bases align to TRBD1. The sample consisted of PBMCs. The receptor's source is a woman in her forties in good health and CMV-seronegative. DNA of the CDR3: TGTGCCAGCAGTTTATTAACGGGACAGGGCGTTCATGGCTACACCTTC. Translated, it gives CASSLLTGQGVHGYTF.